This T cell receptor beta chain stems from a study of regulatory T cells in long-lasting Graves disease. The study, taken as a whole, reports: Persistent disease preferred TRBV28, TRBJ1-2 and TRBJ2-5.

To note about this clonotype: Its antigen remains unknown.

Germline-derived CDR1 and CDR2 are SNHLY and FYNNEI. V gave up 11 bases and J gave up 6 bases, with 14 bases separating them. The CDR3 runs to 12 residues. Through Arm-PCR of CDR3 regions and iRepertoire HTBI primers, TCR beta libraries were built. Each CDR3 protein is one row after TCRdb ran MiXCR on the multiplex PCR reads. The data hold about 540,000 distinct CDR3 sequences, with 13% observed a single time. Time point of the sample: newly diagnosed GD, antithyroid drugs for less than 3 months. PBMC-extracted RNA yielded the TCR library. These same data were also listed under a study on T cells in Graves' hyperthyroidism and ophthalmopathy.

Sequenced here: peripheral blood mononuclear cells (PBMCs), sampled at new diagnosis, from a patient treated with antithyroid drugs. This TCR came from a man in his thirties or forties with Graves disease. The chain employs TRBV2 and TRBJ2-1; TRBD2 might be the D (6 bases). Here the CDR3 reads CAGNWGVNEQFF. In DNA form, the CDR3 reads TGTGCCGGGAACTGGGGGGTCAATGAGCAGTTCTTC.